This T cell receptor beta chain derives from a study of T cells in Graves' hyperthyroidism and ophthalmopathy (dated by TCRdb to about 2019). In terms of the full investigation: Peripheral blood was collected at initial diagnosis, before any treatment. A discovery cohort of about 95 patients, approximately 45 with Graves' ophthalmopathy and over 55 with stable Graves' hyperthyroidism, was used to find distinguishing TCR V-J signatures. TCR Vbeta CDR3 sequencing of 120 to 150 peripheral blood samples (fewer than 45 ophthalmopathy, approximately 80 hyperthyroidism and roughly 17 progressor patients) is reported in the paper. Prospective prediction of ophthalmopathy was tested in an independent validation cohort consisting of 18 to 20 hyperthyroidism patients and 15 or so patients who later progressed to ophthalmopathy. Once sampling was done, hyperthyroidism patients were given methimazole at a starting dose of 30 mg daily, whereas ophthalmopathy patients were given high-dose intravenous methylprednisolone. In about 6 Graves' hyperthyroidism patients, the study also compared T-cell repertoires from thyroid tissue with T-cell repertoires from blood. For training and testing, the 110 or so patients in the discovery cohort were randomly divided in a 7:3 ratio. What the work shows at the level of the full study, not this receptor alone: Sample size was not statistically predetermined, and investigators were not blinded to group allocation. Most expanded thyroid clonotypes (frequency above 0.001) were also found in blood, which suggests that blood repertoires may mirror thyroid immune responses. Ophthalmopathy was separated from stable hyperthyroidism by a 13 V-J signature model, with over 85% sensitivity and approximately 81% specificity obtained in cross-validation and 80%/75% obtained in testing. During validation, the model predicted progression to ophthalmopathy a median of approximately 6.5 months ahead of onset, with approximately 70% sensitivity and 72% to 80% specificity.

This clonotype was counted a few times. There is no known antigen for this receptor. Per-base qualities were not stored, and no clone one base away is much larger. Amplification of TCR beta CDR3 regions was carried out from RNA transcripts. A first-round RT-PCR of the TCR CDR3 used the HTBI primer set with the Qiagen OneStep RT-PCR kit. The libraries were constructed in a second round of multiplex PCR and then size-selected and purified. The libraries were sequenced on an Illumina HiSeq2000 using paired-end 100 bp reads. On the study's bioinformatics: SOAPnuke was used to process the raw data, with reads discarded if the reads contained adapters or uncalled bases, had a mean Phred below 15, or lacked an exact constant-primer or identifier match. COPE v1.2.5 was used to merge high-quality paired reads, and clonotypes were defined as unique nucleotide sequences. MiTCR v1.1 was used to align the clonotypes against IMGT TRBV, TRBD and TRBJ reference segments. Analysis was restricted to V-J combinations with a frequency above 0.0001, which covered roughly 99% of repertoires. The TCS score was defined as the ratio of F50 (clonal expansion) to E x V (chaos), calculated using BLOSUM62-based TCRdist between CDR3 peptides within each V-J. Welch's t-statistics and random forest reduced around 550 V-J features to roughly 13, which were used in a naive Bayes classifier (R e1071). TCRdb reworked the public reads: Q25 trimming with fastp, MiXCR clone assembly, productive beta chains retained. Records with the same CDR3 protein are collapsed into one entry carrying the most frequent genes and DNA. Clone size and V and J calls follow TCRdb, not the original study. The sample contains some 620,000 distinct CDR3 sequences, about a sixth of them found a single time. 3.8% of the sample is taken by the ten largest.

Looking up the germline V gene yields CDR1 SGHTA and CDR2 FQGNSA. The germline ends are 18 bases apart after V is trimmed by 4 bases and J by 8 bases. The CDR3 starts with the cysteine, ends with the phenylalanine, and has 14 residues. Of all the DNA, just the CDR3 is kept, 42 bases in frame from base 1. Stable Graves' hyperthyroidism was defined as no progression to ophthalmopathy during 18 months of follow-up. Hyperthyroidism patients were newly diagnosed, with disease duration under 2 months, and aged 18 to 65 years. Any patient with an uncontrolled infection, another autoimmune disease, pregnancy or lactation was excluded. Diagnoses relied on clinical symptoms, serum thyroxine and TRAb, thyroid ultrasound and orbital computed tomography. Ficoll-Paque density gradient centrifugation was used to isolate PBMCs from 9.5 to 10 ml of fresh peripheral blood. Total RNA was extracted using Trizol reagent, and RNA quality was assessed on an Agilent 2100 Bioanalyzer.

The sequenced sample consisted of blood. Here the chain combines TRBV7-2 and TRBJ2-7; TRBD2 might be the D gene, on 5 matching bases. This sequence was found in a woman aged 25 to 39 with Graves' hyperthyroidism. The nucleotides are TGTGCCAGCAGCTCGAAGCGACGAGGGAGTCAGCAGTACTTC. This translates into CASSSKRRGSQQYF.